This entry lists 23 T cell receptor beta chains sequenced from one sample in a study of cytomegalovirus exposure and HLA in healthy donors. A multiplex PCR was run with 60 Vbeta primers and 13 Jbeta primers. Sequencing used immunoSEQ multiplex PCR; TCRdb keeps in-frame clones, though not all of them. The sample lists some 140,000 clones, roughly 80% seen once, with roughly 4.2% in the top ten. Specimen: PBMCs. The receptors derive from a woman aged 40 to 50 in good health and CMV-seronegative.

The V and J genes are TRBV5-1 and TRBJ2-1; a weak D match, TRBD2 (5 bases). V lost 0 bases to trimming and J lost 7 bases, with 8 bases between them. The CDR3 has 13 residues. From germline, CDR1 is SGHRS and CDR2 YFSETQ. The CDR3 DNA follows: TGCGCCAGCAGCTTGGTTCGGGGTAATGAGCAGTTCTTC. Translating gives CASSLVRGNEQFF.

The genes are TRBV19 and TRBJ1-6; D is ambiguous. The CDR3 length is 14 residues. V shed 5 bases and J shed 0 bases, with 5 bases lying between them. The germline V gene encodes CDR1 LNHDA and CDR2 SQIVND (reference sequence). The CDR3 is CASSEGSYNSPLHF. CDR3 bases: TGTGCCAGTAGTGAGGGCTCCTATAATTCACCCCTCCACTTT.

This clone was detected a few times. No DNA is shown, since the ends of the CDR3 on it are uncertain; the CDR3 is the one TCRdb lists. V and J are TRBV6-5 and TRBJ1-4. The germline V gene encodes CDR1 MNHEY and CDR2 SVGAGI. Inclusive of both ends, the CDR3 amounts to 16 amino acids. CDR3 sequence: CASSFGSGVTNEKLFF.

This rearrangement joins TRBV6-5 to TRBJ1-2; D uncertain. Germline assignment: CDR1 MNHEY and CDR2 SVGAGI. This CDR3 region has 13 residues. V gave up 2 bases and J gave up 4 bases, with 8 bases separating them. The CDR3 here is CASSYGHPYGYTF. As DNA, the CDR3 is TGTGCCAGCAGTTACGGCCACCCCTATGGCTACACCTTC.

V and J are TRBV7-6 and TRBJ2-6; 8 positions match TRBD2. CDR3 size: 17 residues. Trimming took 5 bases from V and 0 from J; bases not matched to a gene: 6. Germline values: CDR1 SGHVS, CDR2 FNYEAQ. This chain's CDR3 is CASSILAVSSGANVLTF. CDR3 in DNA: TGTGCCAGCAGCATACTAGCGGTGAGCTCTGGGGCCAACGTCCTGACTTTC.

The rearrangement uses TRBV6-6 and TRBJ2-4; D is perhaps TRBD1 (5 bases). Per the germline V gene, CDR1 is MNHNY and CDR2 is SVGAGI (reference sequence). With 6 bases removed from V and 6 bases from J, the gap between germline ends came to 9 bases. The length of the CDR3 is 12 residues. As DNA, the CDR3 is TGTGCCAGCAGCCCTAGGGGAAACATTCAGTACTTC. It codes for CASSPRGNIQYF.

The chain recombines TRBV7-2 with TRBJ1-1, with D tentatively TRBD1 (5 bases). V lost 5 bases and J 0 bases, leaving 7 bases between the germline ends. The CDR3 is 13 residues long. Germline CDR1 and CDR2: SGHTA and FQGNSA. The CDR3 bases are TGTGCCAGCAGCCAGACAGTGAACACTGAAGCTTTCTTT. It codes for CASSQTVNTEAFF.

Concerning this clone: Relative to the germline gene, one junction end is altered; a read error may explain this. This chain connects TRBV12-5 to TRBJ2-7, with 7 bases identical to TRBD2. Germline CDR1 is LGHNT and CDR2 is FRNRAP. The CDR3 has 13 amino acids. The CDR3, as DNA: TGTGCTAGTGGTTCCGAGACTAGCCTCAGGCCAATCTTC. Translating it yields CASGSETSLRPIF.

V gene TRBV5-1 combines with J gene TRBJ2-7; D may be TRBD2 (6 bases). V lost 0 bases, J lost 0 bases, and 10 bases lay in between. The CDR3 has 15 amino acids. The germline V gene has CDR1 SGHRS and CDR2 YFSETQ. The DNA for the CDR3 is TGCGCCAGCAGCTTGGGGGCGGGGAGCTCCTACGAGCAGTACTTC. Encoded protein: CASSLGAGSSYEQYF.

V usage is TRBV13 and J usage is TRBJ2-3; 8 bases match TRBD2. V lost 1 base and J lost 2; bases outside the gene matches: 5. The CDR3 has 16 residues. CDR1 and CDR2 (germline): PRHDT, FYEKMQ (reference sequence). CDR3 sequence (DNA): TGTGCCAGCAGCTTAGAGGCGGGGGGACTCACAGATACGCAGTATTTT. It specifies CASSLEAGGLTDTQYF.

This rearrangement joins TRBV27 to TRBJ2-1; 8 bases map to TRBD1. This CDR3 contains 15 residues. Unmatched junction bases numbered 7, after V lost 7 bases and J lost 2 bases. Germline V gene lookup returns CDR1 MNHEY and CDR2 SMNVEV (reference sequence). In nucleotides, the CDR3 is TGTGCCAGCAAACTTCGGACAGGGCCCTACAATGAGCAGTTCTTC. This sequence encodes CASKLRTGPYNEQFF.

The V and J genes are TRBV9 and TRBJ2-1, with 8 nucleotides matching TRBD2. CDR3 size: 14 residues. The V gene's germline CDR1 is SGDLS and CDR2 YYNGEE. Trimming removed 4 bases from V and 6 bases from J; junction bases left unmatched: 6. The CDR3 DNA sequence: TGTGCCAGCAGCTACGAGGCGGGGGGCAATGAGCAGTTCTTC. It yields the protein CASSYEAGGNEQFF.

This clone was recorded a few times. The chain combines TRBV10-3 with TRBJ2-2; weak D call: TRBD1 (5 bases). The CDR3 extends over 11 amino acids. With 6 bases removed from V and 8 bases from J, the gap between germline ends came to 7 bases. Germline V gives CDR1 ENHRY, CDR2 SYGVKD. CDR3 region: CAIRGHGELFF. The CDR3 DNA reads TGTGCCATCAGGGGGCATGGGGAGCTGTTTTTT.

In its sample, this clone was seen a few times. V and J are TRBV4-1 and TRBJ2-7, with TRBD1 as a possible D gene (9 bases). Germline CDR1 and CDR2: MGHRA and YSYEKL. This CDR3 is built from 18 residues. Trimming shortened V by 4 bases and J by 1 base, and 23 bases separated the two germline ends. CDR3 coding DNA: TGCGCCAGCAGCCTAGGGACAGGGACTAGTGTATTTTCCTACGAGCAGTACTTC. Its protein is CASSLGTGTSVFSYEQYF.

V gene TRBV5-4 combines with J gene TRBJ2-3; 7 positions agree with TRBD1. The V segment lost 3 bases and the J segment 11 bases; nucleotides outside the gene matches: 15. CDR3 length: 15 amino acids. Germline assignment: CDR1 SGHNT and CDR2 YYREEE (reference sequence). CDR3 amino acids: CASSYPGQSLHRQYF. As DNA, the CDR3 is TGTGCCAGCAGCTACCCGGGACAGAGCCTTCACAGGCAGTATTTT. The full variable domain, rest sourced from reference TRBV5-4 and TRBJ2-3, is ETGVTQSPTHLIKTRGQQVTLRCSSQSGHNTVSWYQQALGQGPQFIFQYYREEENGRGNFPPRFSGLQFPNYSSELNVNALELDDSALYLCASSYPGQSLHRQYFGPGTRLTVL.

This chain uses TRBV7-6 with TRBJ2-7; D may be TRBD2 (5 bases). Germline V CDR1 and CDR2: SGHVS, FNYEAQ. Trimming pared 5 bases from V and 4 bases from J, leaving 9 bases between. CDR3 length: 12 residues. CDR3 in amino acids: CASSLGSYEQYF. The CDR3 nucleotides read TGTGCCAGCAGCCTAGGGAGTTACGAGCAGTACTTC.

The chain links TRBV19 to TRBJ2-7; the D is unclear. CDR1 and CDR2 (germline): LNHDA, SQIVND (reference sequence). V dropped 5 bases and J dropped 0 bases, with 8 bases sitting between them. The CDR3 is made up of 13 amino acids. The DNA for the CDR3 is TGTGCCAGTAGTTTTACAACCTCCTACGAGCAGTACTTC. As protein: CASSFTTSYEQYF.

DNA for the CDR3: TGCGCCAGCAGCTTTGGTGGCTCCGGGGCCAACGTCCTGACTTTC. This codes for CASSFGGSGANVLTF. This chain connects TRBV5-1 to TRBJ2-6, with D uncertain. V was clipped by 2 bases and J by 4 bases, with 10 bases between them. The CDR3 has 15 amino acids. CDR1 is SGHRS, CDR2 YFSETQ, per germline.

CDR3 bases: TGTGCCAGCAGTCCCACCACAGGTTTCAATCAGCCCCAGCATTTT. Translation gives CASSPTTGFNQPQHF. This rearrangement joins TRBV6-5 to TRBJ1-5, with D maybe TRBD1 (5 bases). The germline V gene encodes CDR1 MNHEY and CDR2 SVGAGI. The CDR3 extends over 15 amino acids. Trimming pared 5 bases from V and 3 bases from J, leaving 14 bases between.

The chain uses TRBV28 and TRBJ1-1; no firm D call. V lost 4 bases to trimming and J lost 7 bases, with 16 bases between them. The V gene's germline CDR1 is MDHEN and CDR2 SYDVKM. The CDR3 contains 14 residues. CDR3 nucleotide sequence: TGTGCCAGCAGTTCCGAACAGCCCGTTGGTGAAGCTTTCTTT. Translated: CASSSEQPVGEAFF.

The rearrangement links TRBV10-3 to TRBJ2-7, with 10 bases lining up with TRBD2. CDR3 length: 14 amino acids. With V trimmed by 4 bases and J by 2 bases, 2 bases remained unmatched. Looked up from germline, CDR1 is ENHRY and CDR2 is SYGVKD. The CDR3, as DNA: TGTGCCATCAGTGCGAGCGGGGGGGCCTACGAGCAGTACTTC. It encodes CAISASGGAYEQYF.

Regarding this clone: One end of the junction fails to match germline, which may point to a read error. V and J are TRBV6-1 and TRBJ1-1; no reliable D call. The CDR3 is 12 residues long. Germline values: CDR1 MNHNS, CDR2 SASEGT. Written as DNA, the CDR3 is TGTGCCAGCCTCCGCGTGAAGACTGAAGCTTTCTTT. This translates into CASLRVKTEAFF.

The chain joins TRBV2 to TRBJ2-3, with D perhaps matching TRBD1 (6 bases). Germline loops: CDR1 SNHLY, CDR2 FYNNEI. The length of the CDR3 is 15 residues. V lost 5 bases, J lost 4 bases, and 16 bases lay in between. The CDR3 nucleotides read TGTGCCAGCAGTACACAGGGCGTTGTGGCAGATACGCAGTATTTT. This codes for CASSTQGVVADTQYF.